Sequencing of this TCR beta chain was carried out in a study of shared clonotypes between healthy human individuals. Sequencing was performed with immunoSEQ multiplex PCR; in TCRdb, only in-frame clones are kept and a portion is missing. The table includes some 2,000,000 clones, about 95% detected once. Naive CD8 cells comprised CD45RO-negative, CCR7-positively selected cells, excluding terminally differentiated effector memory CD45RA+ cells. The germline V gene encodes CDR1 MGHDK and CDR2 SYGVNS. The CDR3 runs to 13 residues. Trimming stripped 8 bases from V and 4 bases from J, with 13 bases between.

The TCR was taken from a man younger than 35 in good health. V gene TRBV25-1 combines with J gene TRBJ2-3; tentatively, D is TRBD2 (6 bases). What was sequenced was naive CD8+ T cells sorted from blood. The DNA for the CDR3 is TGTGCCAGCGACGTGCGGGGAGCAGATACGCAGTATTTT. This codes for CASDVRGADTQYF.